This TCR beta chain was obtained from a study of radiation and T cells in renal cell carcinoma (dated by TCRdb to between 2020 and 2021). Study-wide context: Samples were obtained from a clinical trial, in which 15 Gy stereotactic body radiation therapy was delivered to primary renal cell carcinomas and nephrectomy was performed 4 weeks later. In the approximately 57 samples combined, about 4 million unique CDR3 nucleotide sequences were found, encoding approximately 2,800,000 unique CDR3 amino acid sequences. TCR beta sequencing covered around 50 samples in total, comprising 25 or so tumors and 27 peripheral blood samples.

TCR beta libraries were generated from genomic DNA with the immunoSEQ kit, following the manufacturer's recommendations. For library preparation, a first multiplex PCR was performed with proprietary primers, followed by a second PCR in which unique barcodes were added, and bead cleanups were performed after each round. Each sample batch included a kit-provided positive control reaction and a negative control reaction. The final libraries were assessed on an Agilent 4200 TapeStation D1000 ScreenTape, pooled by volume, and quantified by qPCR. Sequencing was performed on an Illumina NextSeq500 using a MidOutput 150-cycle cartridge, with 156 Read1 cycles, 15 Index1 cycles, and the kit custom primers. The pooled library was loaded at 0.9 to 1 pM with a roughly 20% PhiX control spike-in. The source study handled its data this way. Vendor-processed data were analyzed in R, with a clonotype defined as all T cells sharing the same CDR3 nucleotide sequence. For clone abundance analyses, frequencies were normalized to the 10,000 most abundant clones per sample. Public T cell clones, averaging fewer than five per sample, were removed before analysis. Tumor-enriched and baseline blood-enriched clonotypes were defined by at least a 32-fold difference in abundance between compartments. A beta-binomial differential abundance model was used to identify clonotypes that were expanded or contracted between blood time points. The Baroni-Urbani and Buser coefficient was used to measure tumor-blood repertoire similarity, and groups were compared with two-tailed Wilcoxon tests in R. TCRdb carries this immuneACCESS record with in-frame sequences only. Its versions omit some clonotypes, under half of them owing to an unresolved V gene in the studies checked, with the rest unexplained. V and J calls and clone size are given by that table; D and trimming were obtained from the DNA. The sample profile shows 100,000 to 150,000 clones; about four fifths of them were found once. Together, the top ten hold about 2.9% of the sample.

Explained via the paper, the time point label denotes: baseline pretreatment blood. Reading the label with the study, this specimen's treatment or condition is: 15 Gy SBRT to primary tumor, nephrectomy 4 weeks later. To follow tumor-enriched clonotypes, peripheral blood was collected serially from radiation-treated patients at baseline and again at 2 weeks and 4 weeks after SBRT. Every patient had renal cell carcinoma of clear cell pathology. The QIAamp DNA Blood Mini Kit (Qiagen) was used to prepare genomic DNA for TCR sequencing. The analyses included just those samples that passed every quality control check. Trimming at the junction amounts to 1 base on V and 5 bases on J, and the germline ends lie 17 bases apart. The CDR3 spans 16 residues, from the cysteine through the phenylalanine. This entry keeps only the CDR3 DNA: 48 bases, framed from base 1. CDR1 is given as MGHRA and CDR2 as YSYEKL, both from the germline V gene.

Note on this clone: It has no known antigen specificity. No base quality values were provided; no much bigger clone lies one nucleotide off.

General study outcomes and caveats: In blood, the top tumor clonotypes increased from baseline to 2 weeks after radiation and then shrank by 4 weeks, which suggests a temporary expansion of tumor-resident clones. Effects of radiation dose or scheduling on the TCR repertoire could not be addressed with the single-armed trial design. Dynamics of the blood repertoire were not tracked past 4 weeks after treatment. Because pretreatment tumor biopsies were not available, the baseline intratumoral presence of clonotypes could not be determined.

The receptor was derived from a woman in her sixties with renal cell carcinoma. This specimen was blood, taken from a patient whose treatment included radiotherapy and nephrectomy. The V and J segments used are TRBV4-1 and TRBJ1-1; the D segment could be TRBD1, given 5 matching bases. The CDR3 reads CASSQGGVRGLTEAFF. The nucleotides are TGCGCCAGCAGCCAAGGGGGAGTGAGGGGCTTAACTGAAGCTTTCTTT.